The following is a T cell receptor beta chain sequence with its context. Its antigen is unknown. Only CD45RO-negative cells positively selected for CCR7 counted as naive CD8 cells, so terminally differentiated effector memory CD45RA+ cells were excluded. This sample was included in a study of shared clonotypes between healthy human individuals. The CDR3 has 16 residues. Trimming pared 1 base from V and 0 bases from J, leaving 13 bases between. From germline, CDR1 is SGHVS and CDR2 FNYEAQ. Data came from immunoSEQ multiplex PCR; TCRdb stores just in-frame clones and leaves some out. Of around 1.9 million clones in the sample, roughly 93% were seen once. Points from the study as a whole: An effect of sequencing depth on clonotype sharing among donors was expected. Unshared clonotypes carried lower generation probabilities than those common to all four donors. Apart from blood, nothing was sampled; tissue repertoires likely differ.

The specimen sequenced was naive CD8+ T cells from PBMCs. The source is a man between 18 and 29 years old in good health. Some clones in this sample may be carry-over from other donors' samples. This sequence joins TRBV7-6 and TRBJ2-7, with D unclear. The CDR3 spells CASSLDRVYSSYEQYF. The CDR3 DNA is TGTGCCAGCAGCTTAGATAGGGTCTACAGCTCCTACGAGCAGTACTTC.